The source of this T cell receptor beta chain is a study of CD8 T cells in ankylosing spondylitis (dated by TCRdb to 2016 to 2017). At the level of the whole study: The study profiled T cell receptor beta repertoires in healthy donors and ankylosing spondylitis patients to find disease-linked TCR variants. The full study cohort was made up of 25 to 30 ankylosing spondylitis patients and 108 healthy donors. Peripheral blood was sampled, and synovial fluid was also collected from ankylosing spondylitis patients. Study-wide findings and limitations: The disease-linked clones showed a CD8+ phenotype and occurred at relatively low frequencies in peripheral blood. Some motif variants were previously reported in synovial fluid and blood of reactive arthritis patients, suggesting common disease-initiation mechanisms. Significant enrichment of the disease-linked clones was reported in matched synovial fluid samples from ankylosing spondylitis patients. Blood from ankylosing spondylitis patients appeared to be characterized by a TCR beta motif made up of several highly homologous amino acid variants.

This clonotype was recorded many times. Its binding antigen is unknown. No base quality information exists; no much larger clone differs at one position. CDR1 and CDR2, per the germline V gene, are SGDLS and YYNGEE. The CDR3 contains 15 residues, cysteine and phenylalanine counted. Here the CDR3 DNA is all that survives: 45 bases in frame from base 1. Deletion took 4 bases off V and 10 bases off J, with a span of 21 bases between the germline ends. This sample was sequenced with an Illumina HiSeq 2500. Quantitative 5'-RACE with molecular barcodes was used to prepare TCR beta libraries. As for the authors' bioinformatics: A new computational method, built on a probabilistic model of VDJ rearrangement, was used to identify disease-linked TCR variants. The raw public reads went through TCRdb reprocessing: fastp at Q25, MiXCR clone calling, in-frame beta chains kept. Every CDR3 protein is listed once, alongside the most common genes and DNA of its rows. TCRdb's processing, not the study's, gives the V and J calls here. Counted in this sample were about 42,000 distinct CDR3 sequences; 2.5% to 3% of them appeared once. Approximately 4.5% of the sample lies in the top ten.

The chain is made from TRBV9 and TRBJ2-1; no D gene is confidently identified. Sequencing used blood, either unsorted or a sorted T cell fraction (not recorded which). The TCR sequence derives from a male donor with ankylosing spondylitis or in good health (not recorded which). The DNA sequence reads TGTGCCAGCAGCCCTGATGGGTATCGAGTTCGGGAGCAGTTCTTC. This translates into CASSPDGYRVREQFF.